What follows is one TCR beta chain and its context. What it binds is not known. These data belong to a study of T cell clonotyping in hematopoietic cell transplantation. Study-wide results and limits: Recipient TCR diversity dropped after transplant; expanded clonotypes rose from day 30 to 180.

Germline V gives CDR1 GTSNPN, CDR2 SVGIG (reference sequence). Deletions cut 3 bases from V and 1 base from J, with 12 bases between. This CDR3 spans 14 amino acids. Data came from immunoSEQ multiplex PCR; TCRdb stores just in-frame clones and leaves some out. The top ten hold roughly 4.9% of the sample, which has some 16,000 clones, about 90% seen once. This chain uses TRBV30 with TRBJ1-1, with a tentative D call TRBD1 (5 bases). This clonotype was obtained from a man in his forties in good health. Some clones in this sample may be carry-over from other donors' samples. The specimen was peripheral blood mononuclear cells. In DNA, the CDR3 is TGTGCCTGGAGCCCGGGACGGGGGAACACTGAAGCTTTCTTT. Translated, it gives CAWSPGRGNTEAFF.